The following is a TCR beta chain sequence with its context. Its antigen remains unknown. The germline gives CDR1 SGHTA, CDR2 FQGNSA. Trimming stripped 5 bases from V and 0 bases from J, with 11 bases between. This CDR3 has 15 residues. The entry originates in a study of cytomegalovirus exposure and HLA in healthy donors. Study details: An earlier analysis identified 120 million or so unique TCR beta sequences in about 180 million T cells. The study, taken as a whole, reports: Sequences of the TCR beta chain were said to predict the HLA-A and HLA-B alleles of most subjects accurately. Later analysis demonstrated an association between a missense DCLRE1C variant and TCR beta V- and J-gene trimming.

The primer mix had 60 Vbeta and 13 Jbeta primers. Sequencing used immunoSEQ multiplex PCR; TCRdb keeps in-frame clones, though not all of them. The repertoire includes 150,000 to 200,000 clones, about three quarters of them detected once, and approximately 1.4% sits in the top ten. The V and J genes are TRBV7-2 and TRBJ1-3, with D possibly matching TRBD1 (6 bases). Material for sequencing was PBMCs. This TCR was recovered from a man in his late teens or twenties in good health and CMV-seronegative. CDR3 sequence reads: CASSRGGASGNTIYF. CDR3 sequence (DNA): TGTGCCAGCAGCCGAGGGGGGGCCTCTGGAAACACCATATATTTT.